This is a list of T cell receptor beta chains from one sample in a study of blood T cell repertoires in COVID-19. Data came from immunoSEQ multiplex PCR; TCRdb stores just in-frame clones and leaves some out. The table records about 50,000 clones, around nine tenths of them present only once. Sequenced input: peripheral blood. The receptor set was obtained from a man between 50 and 59 years old with active COVID-19. CDR3s include the opening cysteine and the closing phenylalanine or tryptophan. A D gene is named only where the DNA matches it firmly.

j_call d_call v_call cdr3_aa
TRBJ2-2 - TRBV2 CASSRSGTFTGELFF
TRBJ1-1 TRBD1 TRBV7-9 CASSLSTGGEAEAFF
TRBJ2-1 - TRBV10-3 CAISESFWAGDNNEQFF
TRBJ1-3 - TRBV6-2/TRBV6-3 CASSYSSGGYGNTIYF
TRBJ2-5 - TRBV7-9 CASSLGGGVRETQYF
TRBJ1-6 TRBD1 TRBV7-2 CASSPDPGQGVRVHF
TRBJ2-7 TRBD1 TRBV11-3 CASSLTGGGEQYF
TRBJ2-2 TRBD1 TRBV6-6 CASSYRQTGVAGELFF
TRBJ1-5 - TRBV28 CASSFFRGIHQPQHF
TRBJ1-6 - TRBV27 CASSSVAPRGNSPLHF
TRBJ2-2 - TRBV7-2 CASGRGKTGELFF
TRBJ2-5 TRBD2 TRBV18 CASSPGTGGETQYF